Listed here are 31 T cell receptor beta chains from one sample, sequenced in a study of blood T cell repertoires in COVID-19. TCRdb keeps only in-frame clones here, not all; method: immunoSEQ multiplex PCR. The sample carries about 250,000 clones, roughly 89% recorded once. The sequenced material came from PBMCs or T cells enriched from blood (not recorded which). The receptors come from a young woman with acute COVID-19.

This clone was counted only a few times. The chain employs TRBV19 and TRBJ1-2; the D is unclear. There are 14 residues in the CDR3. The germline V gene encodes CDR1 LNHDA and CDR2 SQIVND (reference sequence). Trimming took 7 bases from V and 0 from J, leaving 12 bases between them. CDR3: CASTHTGTNYGYTF. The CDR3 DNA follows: TGTGCCAGTACCCATACGGGTACTAACTATGGCTACACCTTC.

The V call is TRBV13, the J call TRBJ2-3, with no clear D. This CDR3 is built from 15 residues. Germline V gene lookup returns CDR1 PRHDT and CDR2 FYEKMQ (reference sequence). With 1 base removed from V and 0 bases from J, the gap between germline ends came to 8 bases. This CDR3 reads CASSLEFQSTDTQYF. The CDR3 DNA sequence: TGTGCCAGCAGCTTAGAGTTCCAGAGCACAGATACGCAGTATTTT. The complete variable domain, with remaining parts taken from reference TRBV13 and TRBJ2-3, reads AAGVIQSPRHLIKEKRETATLKCYPIPRHDTVYWYQQGPGQDPQFLISFYEKMQSDKGSIPDRFSAQQFSDYHSELNMSSLELGDSALYFCASSLEFQSTDTQYFGPGTRLTVL.

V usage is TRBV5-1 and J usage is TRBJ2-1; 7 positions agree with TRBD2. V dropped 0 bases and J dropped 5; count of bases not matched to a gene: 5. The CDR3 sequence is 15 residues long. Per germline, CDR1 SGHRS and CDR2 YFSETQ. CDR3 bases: TGCGCCAGCAGCTTGGGGCTAGCGGAGGACAATGAGCAGTTCTTC. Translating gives CASSLGLAEDNEQFF.

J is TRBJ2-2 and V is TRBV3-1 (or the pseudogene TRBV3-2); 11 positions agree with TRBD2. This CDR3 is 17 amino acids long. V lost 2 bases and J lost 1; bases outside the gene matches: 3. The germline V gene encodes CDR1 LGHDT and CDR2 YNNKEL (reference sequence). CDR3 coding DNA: TGTGCCAGCAGCCAAAATAGCGGGGGGGTGAACACCGGGGAGCTGTTTTTT. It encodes CASSQNSGGVNTGELFF.

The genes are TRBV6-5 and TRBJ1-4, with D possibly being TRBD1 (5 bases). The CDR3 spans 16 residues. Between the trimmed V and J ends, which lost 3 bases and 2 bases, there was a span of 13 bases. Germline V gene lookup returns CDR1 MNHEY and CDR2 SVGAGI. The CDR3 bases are TGTGCCAGCAGTTATTCAAGGGGTCAGACTAATGAAAAACTGTTTTTT. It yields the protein CASSYSRGQTNEKLFF.

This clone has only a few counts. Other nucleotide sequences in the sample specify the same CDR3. CDR3 amino acids: CASSLEGTGLYEQYF. The CDR3 region has the DNA TGTGCCAGCAGCTTGGAGGGAACAGGGCTATACGAGCAGTACTTC. The chain links TRBV5-5 to TRBJ2-7, with D possibly matching TRBD1 (6 bases). Germline V lookup: CDR1 SGHKS, CDR2 YYEKEE (reference sequence). The CDR3 extends over 15 amino acids. V gave up 0 bases and J gave up 4 bases, with 14 bases separating them.

This chain's CDR3 is CASSAGRNNQPQHF. CDR3 bases: TGTGCCAGCTCTGCGGGAAGGAACAATCAGCCCCAGCATTTT. The chain carries TRBV18 and TRBJ1-5, with D unresolved. V lost 6 bases to trimming and J lost 3 bases, with 12 bases between them. The CDR3 runs to 14 residues. Looked up from germline, CDR1 is KGHSH and CDR2 is LQKENI. The complete variable domain, with remaining parts taken from reference TRBV18 and TRBJ1-5, reads NAGVMQNPRHLVRRRGQEARLRCSPMKGHSHVYWYRQLPEEGLKFMVYLQKENIIDESGMPKERFSAEFPKEGPSILRIQQVVRGDSAAYFCASSAGRNNQPQHFGDGTRLSIL.

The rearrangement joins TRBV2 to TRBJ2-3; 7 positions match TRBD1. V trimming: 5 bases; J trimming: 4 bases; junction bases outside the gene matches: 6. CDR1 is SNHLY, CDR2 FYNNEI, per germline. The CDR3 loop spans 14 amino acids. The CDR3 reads CASSWAQGADTQYF. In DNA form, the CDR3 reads TGTGCCAGCAGTTGGGCGCAGGGGGCAGATACGCAGTATTTT.

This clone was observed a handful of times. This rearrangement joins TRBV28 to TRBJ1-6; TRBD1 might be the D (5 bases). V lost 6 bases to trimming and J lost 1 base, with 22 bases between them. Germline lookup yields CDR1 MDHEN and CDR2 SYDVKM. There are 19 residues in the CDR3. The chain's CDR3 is CASSRGWGPEESYNSPLHF. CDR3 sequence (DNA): TGTGCCAGCAGCCGGGGGTGGGGACCCGAGGAATCCTATAATTCACCCCTCCACTTT.

CDR3 in DNA: TGTGCCAGCAGCTTGGAGGGGGGGGACCCCTCCTACGAGCAGTACTTC. It encodes CASSLEGGDPSYEQYF. The genes are TRBV5-6 and TRBJ2-7; a weak D match, TRBD2 (7 bases). Between the trimmed V and J ends, which lost 0 bases and 0 bases, there was a span of 13 bases. CDR3 length: 16 amino acids. The V gene's germline CDR1 is SGHDT and CDR2 YYEEEE.

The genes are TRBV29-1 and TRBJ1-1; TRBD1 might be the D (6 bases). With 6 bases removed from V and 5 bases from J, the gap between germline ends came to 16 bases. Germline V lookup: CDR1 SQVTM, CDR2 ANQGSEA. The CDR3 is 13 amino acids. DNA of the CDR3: TGCAGCGTCAACCAGGGGCTTTGGACTGAAGCTTTCTTT. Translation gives CSVNQGLWTEAFF.

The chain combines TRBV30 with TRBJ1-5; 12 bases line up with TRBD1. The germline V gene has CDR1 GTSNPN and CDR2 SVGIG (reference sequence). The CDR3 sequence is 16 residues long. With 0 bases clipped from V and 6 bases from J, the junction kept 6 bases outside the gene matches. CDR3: CAWSVAGTGGLQPQHF. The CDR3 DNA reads TGTGCCTGGAGTGTAGCCGGGACAGGGGGCCTTCAGCCCCAGCATTTT.

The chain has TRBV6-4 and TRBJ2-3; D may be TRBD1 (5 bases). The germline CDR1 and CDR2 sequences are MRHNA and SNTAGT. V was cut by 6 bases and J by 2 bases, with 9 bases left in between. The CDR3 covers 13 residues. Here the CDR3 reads CASSNRPTDTQYF. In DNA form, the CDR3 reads TGTGCCAGCAGCAACAGGCCCACAGATACGCAGTATTTT.

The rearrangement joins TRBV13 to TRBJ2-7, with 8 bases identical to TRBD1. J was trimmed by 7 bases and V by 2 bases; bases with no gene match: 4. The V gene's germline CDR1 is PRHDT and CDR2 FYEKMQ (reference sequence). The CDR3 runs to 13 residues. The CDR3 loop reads CASSLQGAREQYF. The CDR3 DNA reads TGTGCCAGCAGCTTACAGGGGGCGCGTGAGCAGTACTTC.

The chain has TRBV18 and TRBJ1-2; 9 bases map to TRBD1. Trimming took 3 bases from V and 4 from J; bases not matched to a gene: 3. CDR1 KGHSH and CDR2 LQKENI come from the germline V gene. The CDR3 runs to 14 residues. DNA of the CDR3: TGTGCCAGCTCACCGACGACAGGGGGCTATGGCTACACCTTC. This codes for CASSPTTGGYGYTF.

The CDR3 region is CASSRAGGPETQYF. Written as DNA, the CDR3 is TGCGCCAGCAGCCGCGCGGGGGGGCCCGAGACCCAGTACTTC. V and J are TRBV4-3 and TRBJ2-5, with TRBD2 matching 9 bases. This CDR3 has 14 residues. The junction had 5 bases not matched to a gene; V was cut back by 4 bases and J by 5 bases. Germline CDR1 reads LGHNA; CDR2 reads YSLEER.

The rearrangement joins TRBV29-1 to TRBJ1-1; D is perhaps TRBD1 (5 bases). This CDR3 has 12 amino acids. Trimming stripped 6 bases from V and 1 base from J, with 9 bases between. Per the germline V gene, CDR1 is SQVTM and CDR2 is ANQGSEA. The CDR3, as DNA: TGCAGCGTCTCCCAGGGGAACACTGAAGCTTTCTTT. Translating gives CSVSQGNTEAFF.

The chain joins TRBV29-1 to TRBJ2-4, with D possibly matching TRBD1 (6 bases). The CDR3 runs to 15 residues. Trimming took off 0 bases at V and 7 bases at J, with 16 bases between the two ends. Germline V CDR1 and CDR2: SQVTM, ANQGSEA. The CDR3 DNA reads TGCAGCGTTGAAGATCCGTTAGGGGACAACAACATTCAGTACTTC. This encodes CSVEDPLGDNNIQYF. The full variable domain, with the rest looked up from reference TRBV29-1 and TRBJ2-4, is SAVISQKPSRDICQRGTSLTIQCQVDSQVTMMFWYRQQPGQSLTLIATANQGSEATYESGFVIDKFPISRPNLTFSTLTVSNMSPEDSSIYLCSVEDPLGDNNIQYFGAGTRLSVL.

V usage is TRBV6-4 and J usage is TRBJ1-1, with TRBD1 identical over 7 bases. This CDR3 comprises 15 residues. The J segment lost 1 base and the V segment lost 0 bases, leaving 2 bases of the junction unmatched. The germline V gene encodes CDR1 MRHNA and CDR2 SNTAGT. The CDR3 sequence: CASSDSPGGNTEAFF. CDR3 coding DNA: TGTGCCAGCAGTGACTCCCCAGGGGGGAACACTGAAGCTTTCTTT.

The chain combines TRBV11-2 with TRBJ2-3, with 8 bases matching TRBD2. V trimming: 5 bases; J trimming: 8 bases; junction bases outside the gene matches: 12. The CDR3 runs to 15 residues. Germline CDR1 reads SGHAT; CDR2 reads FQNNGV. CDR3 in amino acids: CASSVPRGGLATQYF. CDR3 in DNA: TGTGCCAGCAGCGTCCCCCGCGGGGGGCTCGCTACGCAGTATTTT. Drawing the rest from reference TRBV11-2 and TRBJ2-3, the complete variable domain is EAGVAQSPRYKIIEKRQSVAFWCNPISGHATLYWYQQILGQGPKLLIQFQNNGVVDDSQLPKDRFSAERLKGVDSTLKIQPAKLEDSAVYLCASSVPRGGLATQYFGPGTRLTVL.

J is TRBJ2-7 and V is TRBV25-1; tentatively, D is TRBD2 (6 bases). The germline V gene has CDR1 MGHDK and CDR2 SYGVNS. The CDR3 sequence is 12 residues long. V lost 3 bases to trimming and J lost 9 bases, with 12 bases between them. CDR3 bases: TGTGCCAGCAGTGACGGAGGGTGGGGGCAGTACTTC. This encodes CASSDGGWGQYF.

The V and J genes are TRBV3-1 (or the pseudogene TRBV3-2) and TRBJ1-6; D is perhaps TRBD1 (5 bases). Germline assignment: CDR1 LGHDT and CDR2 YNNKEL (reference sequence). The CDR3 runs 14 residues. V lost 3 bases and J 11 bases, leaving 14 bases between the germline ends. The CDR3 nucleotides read TGTGCCAGCAGCCAGTCGACAGAGACCACACCCCTCCACTTT. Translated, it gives CASSQSTETTPLHF.

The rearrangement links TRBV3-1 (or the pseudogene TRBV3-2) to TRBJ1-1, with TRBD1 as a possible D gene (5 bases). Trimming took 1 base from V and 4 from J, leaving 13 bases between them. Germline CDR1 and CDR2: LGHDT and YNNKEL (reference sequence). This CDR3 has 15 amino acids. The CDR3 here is CASSQGVGGVTEAFF. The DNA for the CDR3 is TGTGCCAGCAGCCAAGGGGTCGGAGGGGTCACTGAAGCTTTCTTT.

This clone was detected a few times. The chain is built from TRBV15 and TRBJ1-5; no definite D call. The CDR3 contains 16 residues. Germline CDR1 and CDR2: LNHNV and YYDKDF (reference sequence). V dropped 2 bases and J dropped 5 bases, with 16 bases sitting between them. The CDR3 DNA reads TGTGCCACCAGCAGAAAAACTTCGACGGGGTATCAGCCCCAGCATTTT. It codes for CATSRKTSTGYQPQHF.

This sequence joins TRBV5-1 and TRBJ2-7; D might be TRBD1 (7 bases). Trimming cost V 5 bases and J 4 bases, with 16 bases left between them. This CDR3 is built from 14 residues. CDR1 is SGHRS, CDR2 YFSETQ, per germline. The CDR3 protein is CASSFTGAGYEQYF. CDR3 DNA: TGCGCCAGCAGTTTCACAGGGGCGGGGTACGAGCAGTACTTC.

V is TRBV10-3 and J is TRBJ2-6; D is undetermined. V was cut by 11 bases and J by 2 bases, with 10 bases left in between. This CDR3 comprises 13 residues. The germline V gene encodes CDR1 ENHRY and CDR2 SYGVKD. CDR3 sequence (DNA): TGTGCCCCCCTCGGTGCTGGGGCCAACGTCCTGACTTTC. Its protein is CAPLGAGANVLTF.

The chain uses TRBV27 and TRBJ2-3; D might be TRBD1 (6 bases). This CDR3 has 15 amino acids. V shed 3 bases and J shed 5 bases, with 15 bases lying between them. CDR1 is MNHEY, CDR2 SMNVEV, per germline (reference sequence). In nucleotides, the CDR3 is TGTGCCAGCAGTTTCTTTGTGGGGGCGGTAGATACGCAGTATTTT. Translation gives CASSFFVGAVDTQYF.

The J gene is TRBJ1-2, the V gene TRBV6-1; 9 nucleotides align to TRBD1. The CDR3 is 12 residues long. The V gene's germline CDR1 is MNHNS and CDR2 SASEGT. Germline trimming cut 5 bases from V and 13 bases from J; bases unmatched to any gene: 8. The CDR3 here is CASSPGQGTATF. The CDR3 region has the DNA TGTGCCAGCAGTCCAGGACAGGGGACGGCCACCTTC.

The CDR3 bases are TGTGCCAGCAGCCAAGAAACAGGTTTCCGTTTGGCTTTCTTT. Protein: CASSQETGFRLAFF. V and J are TRBV3-1 (or the pseudogene TRBV3-2) and TRBJ1-1, with a possible D match to TRBD1 (5 bases). Trimming shortened V by 0 bases and J by 11 bases, and 16 bases separated the two germline ends. Germline V lookup: CDR1 LGHDT, CDR2 YNNKEL (reference sequence). The CDR3 sequence is 14 residues long.

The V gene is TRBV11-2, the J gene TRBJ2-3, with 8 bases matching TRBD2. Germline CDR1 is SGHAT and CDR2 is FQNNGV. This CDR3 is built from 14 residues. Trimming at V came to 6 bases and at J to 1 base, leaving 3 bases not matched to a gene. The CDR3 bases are TGTGCCAGCAGGTCGGGACTAGGCACAGATACGCAGTATTTT. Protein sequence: CASRSGLGTDTQYF.

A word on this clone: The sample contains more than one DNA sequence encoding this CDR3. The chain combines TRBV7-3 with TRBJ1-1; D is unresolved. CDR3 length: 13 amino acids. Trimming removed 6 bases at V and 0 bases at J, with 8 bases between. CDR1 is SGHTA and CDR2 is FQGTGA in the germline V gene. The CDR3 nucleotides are TGTGCCAGCAGTCAAGGAGTGAACACTGAAGCTTTCTTT. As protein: CASSQGVNTEAFF.